This T cell receptor beta chain was obtained from a study of T cell responses to AZD1222 COVID-19 vaccine. Overall study results and limits: Clonal diversity was possibly underestimated, and white British individuals and females predominated among donors. Close to half of all spike-specific TCRs reportedly target regions of the variants that are unmutated. The repertoires were collected only after the peak T cell response.

Generated by immunoSEQ multiplex PCR, the TCRdb table keeps only in-frame clones and is missing some. The sample yields 100,000 to 150,000 clones, approximately 90% seen once. Remarks on this clone: Its antigen is not known.

The CDR3 has 14 residues. V lost 3 bases and J lost 5; bases outside the gene matches: 3. From germline, CDR1 is SEHNR and CDR2 FQNEAQ (reference sequence). The receptor was derived from an adult in good health. The V and J genes are TRBV7-9 and TRBJ2-1, with TRBD1 identical over 8 bases. The material sequenced was peripheral blood, taken on day 0 of AZD1222 vaccination. The CDR3 is CASSFWTGHNEQFF. Here the CDR3 DNA reads TGTGCCAGCAGCTTTTGGACAGGGCACAATGAGCAGTTCTTC.